The present T cell receptor (beta chain) was sequenced within a study of blood T cell repertoires in COVID-19. Generated by immunoSEQ multiplex PCR, the TCRdb table keeps only in-frame clones and is missing some. The sample yields around 130,000 clones, approximately 86% seen once. Germline lookup yields CDR1 SGHTA and CDR2 FQGTGA. This CDR3 region has 14 residues. Losses at the gene ends were 1 base for V and 4 bases for J; bases not matched to a gene: 2. This chain connects TRBV7-3 to TRBJ2-3, with 7 nucleotides matching TRBD1. Sequencing was carried out using PBMCs or T cells enriched from blood (not recorded which). The sequence was collected from a woman aged 45 to 65 who had recovered from COVID-19. The CDR3 protein is CASSLNRGADTQYF. The CDR3 coding sequence is TGTGCCAGCAGCTTAAACAGGGGAGCAGATACGCAGTATTTT. Complete variable domain (other parts from reference TRBV7-3 and TRBJ2-3): GAGVSQTPSNKVTEKGKYVELRCDPISGHTALYWYRQSLGQGPEFLIYFQGTGAADDSGLPNDRFFAVRPEGSVSTLKIQRTERGDSAVYLCASSLNRGADTQYFGPGTRLTVL.